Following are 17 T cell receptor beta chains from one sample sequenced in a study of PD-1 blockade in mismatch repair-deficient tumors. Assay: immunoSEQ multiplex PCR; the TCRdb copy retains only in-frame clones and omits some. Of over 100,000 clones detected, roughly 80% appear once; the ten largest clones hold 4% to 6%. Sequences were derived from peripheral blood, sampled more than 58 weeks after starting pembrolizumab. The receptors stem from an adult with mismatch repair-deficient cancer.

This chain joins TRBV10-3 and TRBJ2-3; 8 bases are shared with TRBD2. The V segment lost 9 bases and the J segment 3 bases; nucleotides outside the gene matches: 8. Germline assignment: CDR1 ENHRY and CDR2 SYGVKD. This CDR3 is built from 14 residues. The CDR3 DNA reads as TGTGCCATTCGGGAGGCTAGCGGGACAGATACGCAGTATTTT. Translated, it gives CAIREASGTDTQYF.

The CDR3 DNA follows: TGTGCCAGCAGCCCCCAGAGTGCAGATACGCAGTATTTT. The encoded protein is CASSPQSADTQYF. The chain combines TRBV5-4 with TRBJ2-3; D gene uncertain. From germline, CDR1 is SGHNT and CDR2 YYREEE (reference sequence). This CDR3 comprises 13 residues. Trimming cost V 4 bases and J 4 bases, with 10 bases left between them.

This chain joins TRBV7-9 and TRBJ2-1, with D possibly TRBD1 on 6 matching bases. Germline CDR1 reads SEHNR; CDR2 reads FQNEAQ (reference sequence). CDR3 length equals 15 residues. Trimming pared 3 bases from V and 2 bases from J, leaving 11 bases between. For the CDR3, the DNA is TGTGCCAGCAGCTTGGACAGTGGCCCCTACAATGAGCAGTTCTTC. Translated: CASSLDSGPYNEQFF.

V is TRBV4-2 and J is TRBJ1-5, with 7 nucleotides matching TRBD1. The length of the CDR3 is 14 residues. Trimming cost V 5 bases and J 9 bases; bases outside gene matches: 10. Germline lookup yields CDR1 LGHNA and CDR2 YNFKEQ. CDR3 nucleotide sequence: TGTGCCAGCAGCTCCGGCCAGGGGGTCCGGCCCCAGCATTTT. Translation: CASSSGQGVRPQHF.

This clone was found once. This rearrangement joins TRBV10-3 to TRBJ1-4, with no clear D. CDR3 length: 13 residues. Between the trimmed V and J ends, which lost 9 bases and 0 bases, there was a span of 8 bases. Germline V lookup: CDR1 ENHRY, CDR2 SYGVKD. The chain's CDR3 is CAISGSTNEKLFF. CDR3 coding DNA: TGTGCCATTAGCGGGTCAACTAATGAAAAACTGTTTTTT.

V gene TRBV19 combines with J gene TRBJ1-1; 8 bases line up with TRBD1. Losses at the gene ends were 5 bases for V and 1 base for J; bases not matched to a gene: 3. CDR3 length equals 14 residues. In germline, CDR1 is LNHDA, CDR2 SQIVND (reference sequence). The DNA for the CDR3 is TGTGCCAGTAGTGGGGGACAGGAGAACACTGAAGCTTTCTTT. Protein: CASSGGQENTEAFF.

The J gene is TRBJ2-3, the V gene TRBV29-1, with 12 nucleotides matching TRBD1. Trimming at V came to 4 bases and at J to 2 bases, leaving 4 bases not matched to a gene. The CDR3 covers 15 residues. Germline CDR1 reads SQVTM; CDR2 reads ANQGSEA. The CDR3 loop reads CSVAGTGGLTDTQYF. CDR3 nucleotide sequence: TGCAGCGTTGCCGGGACAGGGGGCCTCACAGATACGCAGTATTTT.

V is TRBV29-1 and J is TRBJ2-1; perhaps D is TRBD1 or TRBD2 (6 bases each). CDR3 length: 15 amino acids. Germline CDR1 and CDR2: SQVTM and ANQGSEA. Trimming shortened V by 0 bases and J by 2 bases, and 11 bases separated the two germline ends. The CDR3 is CSVEDLGGPYNEQFF. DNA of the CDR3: TGCAGCGTTGAAGACCTAGGGGGGCCCTACAATGAGCAGTTCTTC.

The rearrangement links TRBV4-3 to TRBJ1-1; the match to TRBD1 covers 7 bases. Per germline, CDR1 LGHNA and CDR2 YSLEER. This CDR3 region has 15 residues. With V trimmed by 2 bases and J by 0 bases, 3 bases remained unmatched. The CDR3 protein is CASSQQGVMNTEAFF. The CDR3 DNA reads TGCGCCAGCAGCCAACAGGGGGTGATGAACACTGAAGCTTTCTTT.

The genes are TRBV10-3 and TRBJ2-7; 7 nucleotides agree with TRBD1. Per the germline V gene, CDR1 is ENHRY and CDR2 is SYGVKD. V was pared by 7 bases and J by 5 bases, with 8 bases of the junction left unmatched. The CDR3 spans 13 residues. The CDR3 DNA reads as TGTGCCATCAATCAGGGACAGATGAACGAGCAGTACTTC. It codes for CAINQGQMNEQYF.

The CDR3 sequence is CASSYTSGPTYEQYF. CDR3 in DNA: TGTGCCAGCAGTTATACTAGCGGGCCCACCTACGAGCAGTACTTC. The rearrangement links TRBV6-5 to TRBJ2-7; TRBD2 matches at 9 bases. This CDR3 contains 15 residues. Germline CDR1 reads MNHEY; CDR2 reads SVGAGI. The V and J ends lost 3 bases and 2 bases, in that order; junction bases with no gene match: 5.

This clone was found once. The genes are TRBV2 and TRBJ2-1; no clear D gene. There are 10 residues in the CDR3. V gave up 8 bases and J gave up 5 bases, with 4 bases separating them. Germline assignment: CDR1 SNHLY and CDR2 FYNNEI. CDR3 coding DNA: TGTGCCAGCGTCCACAATGAGCAGTTCTTC. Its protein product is CASVHNEQFF.

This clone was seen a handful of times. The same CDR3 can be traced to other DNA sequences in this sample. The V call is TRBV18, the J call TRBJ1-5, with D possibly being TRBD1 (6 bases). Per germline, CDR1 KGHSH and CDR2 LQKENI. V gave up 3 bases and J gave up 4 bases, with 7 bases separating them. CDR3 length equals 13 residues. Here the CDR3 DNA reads TGTGCCAGCTCACCCGGACAGAATCAGCCCCAGCATTTT. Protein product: CASSPGQNQPQHF.

As DNA, the CDR3 is TGTGCCGCCTCCCCGGTGGGGACAGGGCTAAACTATGGCTACACCTTC. It specifies CAASPVGTGLNYGYTF. This chain links TRBV10-3 with TRBJ1-2, with 9 bases that match TRBD1. Germline CDR1 is ENHRY and CDR2 is SYGVKD. V lost 11 bases, J lost 2 bases, and 15 bases stayed unmatched. The CDR3 is 16 residues long.

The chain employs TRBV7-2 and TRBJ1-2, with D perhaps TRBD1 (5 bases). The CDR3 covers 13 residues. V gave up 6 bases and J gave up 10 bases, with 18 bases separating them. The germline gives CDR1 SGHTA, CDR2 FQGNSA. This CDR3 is CASSAGTGSPYTF. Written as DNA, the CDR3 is TGTGCCAGCAGTGCCGGGACTGGGTCTCCCTACACCTTC. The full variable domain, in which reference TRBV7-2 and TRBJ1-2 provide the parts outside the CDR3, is GAGVSQSPSNKVTEKGKDVELRCDPISGHTALYWYRQSLGQGLEFLIYFQGNSAPDKSGLPSDRFSAERTGGSVSTLTIQRTQQEDSAVYLCASSAGTGSPYTFGSGTRLTVV.

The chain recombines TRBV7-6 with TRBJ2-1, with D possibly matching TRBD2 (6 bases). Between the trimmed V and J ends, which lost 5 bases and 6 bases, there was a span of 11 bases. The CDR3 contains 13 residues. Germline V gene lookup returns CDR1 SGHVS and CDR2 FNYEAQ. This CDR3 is CASSPFGGNEQFF. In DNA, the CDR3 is TGTGCCAGCAGCCCCTTCGGGGGCAATGAGCAGTTCTTC.

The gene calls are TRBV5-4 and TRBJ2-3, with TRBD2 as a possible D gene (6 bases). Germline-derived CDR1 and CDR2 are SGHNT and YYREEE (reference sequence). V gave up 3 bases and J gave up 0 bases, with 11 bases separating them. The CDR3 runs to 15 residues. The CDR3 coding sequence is TGTGCCAGCAGCTCCAGGACTACTAGCACAGATACGCAGTATTTT. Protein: CASSSRTTSTDTQYF.